The clone carrying this T cell receptor beta chain showed up many times. Its antigen is as yet unknown. V lost 4 bases and J 4 bases, leaving 16 bases between the germline ends. This CDR3 is built from 15 residues. Per the germline V gene, CDR1 is LGHDT and CDR2 is YNNKEL (reference sequence). The data stem from a study of T cells in Graves' hyperthyroidism and ophthalmopathy. About the research overall: Peripheral blood sampling occurred at initial diagnosis, before any treatment. Whole-study findings and limits: The majority of expanded thyroid clonotypes above 0.001 also appeared in blood.

The authors took PBMCs from 10 ml fresh peripheral blood. The source material, RNA transcripts, was used to amplify TCR beta CDR3 regions. TCR CDR3 regions were first amplified by RT-PCR with HTBI primers. Via MiXCR, TCRdb re-called the multiplex PCR reads, giving one row per CDR3 protein. The profile shows 400,000 or so distinct CDR3 sequences, over 11% of them singletons. J is TRBJ1-1 and V is TRBV3-1; maybe TRBD1 (6 bases). The sample taken for sequencing was blood. The sequence derives from a middle-aged man with Graves' ophthalmopathy. Written as DNA, the CDR3 is TGTGCCAGCAGCCCGGGAATCACAGGGTCCACTGAAGCTTTCTTT. Protein sequence: CASSPGITGSTEAFF.